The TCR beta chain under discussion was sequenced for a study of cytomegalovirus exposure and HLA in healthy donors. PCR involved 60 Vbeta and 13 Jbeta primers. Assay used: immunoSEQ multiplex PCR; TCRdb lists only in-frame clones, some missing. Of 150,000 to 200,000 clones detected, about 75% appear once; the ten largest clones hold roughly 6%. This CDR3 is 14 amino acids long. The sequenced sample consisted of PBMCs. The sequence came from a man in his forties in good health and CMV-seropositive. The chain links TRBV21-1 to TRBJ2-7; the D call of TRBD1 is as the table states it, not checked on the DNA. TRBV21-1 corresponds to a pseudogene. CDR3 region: CASSKEGDVNEQYF. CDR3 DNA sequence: TGTGCCAGCAGCAAAGAGGGGGATGTGAACGAGCAGTACTTC.